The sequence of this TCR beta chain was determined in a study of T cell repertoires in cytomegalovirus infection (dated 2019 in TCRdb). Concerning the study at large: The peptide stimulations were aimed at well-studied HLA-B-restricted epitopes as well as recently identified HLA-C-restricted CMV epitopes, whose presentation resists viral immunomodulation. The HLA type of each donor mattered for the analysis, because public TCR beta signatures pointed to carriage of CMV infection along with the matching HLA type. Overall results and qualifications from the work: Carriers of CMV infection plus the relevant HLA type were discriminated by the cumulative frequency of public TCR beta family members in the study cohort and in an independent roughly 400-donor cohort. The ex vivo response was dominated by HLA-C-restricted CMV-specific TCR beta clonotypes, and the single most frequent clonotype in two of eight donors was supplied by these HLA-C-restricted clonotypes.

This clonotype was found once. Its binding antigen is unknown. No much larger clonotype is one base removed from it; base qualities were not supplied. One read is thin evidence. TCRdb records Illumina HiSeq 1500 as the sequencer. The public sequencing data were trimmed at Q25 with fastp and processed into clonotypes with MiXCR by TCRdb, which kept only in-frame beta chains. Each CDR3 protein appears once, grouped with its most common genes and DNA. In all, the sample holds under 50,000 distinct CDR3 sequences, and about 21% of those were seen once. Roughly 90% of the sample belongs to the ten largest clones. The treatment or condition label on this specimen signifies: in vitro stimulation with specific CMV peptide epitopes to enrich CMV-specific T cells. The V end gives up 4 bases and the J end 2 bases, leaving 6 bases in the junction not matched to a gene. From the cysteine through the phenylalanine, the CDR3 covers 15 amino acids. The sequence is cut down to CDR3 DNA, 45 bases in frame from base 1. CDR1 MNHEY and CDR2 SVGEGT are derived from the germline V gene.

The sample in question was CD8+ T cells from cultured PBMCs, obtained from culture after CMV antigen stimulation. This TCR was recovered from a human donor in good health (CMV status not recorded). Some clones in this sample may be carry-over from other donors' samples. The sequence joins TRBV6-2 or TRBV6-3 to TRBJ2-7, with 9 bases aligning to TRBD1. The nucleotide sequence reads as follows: TGTGCCAGCAGTTTCCGGGGACAGGGCCCCTACGAGCAGTACTTC. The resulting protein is CASSFRGQGPYEQYF.